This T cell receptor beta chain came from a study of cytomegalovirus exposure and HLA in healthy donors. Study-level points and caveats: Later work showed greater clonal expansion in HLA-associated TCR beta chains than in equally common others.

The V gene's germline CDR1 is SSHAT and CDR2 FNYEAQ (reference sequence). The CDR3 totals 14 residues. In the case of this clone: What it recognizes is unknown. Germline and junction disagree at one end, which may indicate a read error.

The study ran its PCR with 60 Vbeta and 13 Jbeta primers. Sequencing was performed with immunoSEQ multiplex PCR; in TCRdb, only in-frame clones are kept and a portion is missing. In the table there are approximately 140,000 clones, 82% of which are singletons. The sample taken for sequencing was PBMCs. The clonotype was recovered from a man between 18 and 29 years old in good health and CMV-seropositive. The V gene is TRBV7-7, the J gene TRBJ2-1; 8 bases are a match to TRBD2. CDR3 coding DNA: TGTGCTAGCAGCCCGGGACTAGATAATACGGAGCAGTTCTTC. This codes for CASSPGLDNTEQFF.